Each of the 22 T cell receptor beta chains below was sequenced from the same sample in a study of blood T cell repertoires in COVID-19. The repertoire was sequenced with immunoSEQ multiplex PCR; TCRdb's copy has only in-frame clones and lacks some. In the table there are roughly 180,000 clones, approximately 87% of which are singletons. The sequenced sample consisted of PBMCs or T cells enriched from blood (not recorded which). Source of these receptors: a woman in her forties or fifties who had recovered from COVID-19.

A single count supports this clone. The rearrangement uses TRBV4-3 and TRBJ1-1, with 10 bases aligning to TRBD1. This CDR3 has 18 residues. Germline loops: CDR1 LGHNA, CDR2 YSLEER. The junction had 7 bases not matched to a gene; V was cut back by 0 bases and J by 0 bases. The DNA for the CDR3 is TGCGCCAGCAGCCAAGATAGGGACAGGGGCTCCATGAACACTGAAGCTTTCTTT. Its protein is CASSQDRDRGSMNTEAFF.

Ten or more counts support this clone. This chain uses TRBV4-1 with TRBJ2-3; 7 bases fit TRBD2. This CDR3 has 12 amino acids. The germline gives CDR1 MGHRA, CDR2 YSYEKL. Trimming removed 8 bases from V and 4 bases from J; junction bases left unmatched: 3. CDR3 coding DNA: TGCGCCAGCGAGGGGAGGGCAGATACGCAGTATTTT. Translation: CASEGRADTQYF.

The chain employs TRBV7-2 and TRBJ2-2; TRBD2 aligns across 7 bases. This CDR3 comprises 16 residues. The ends lost 5 bases at V and 2 bases at J; junction bases unmatched: 8. Per germline, CDR1 SGHTA and CDR2 FQGNSA. The CDR3 protein is CASSLGRGVNTGELFF. CDR3 DNA sequence: TGTGCCAGCAGCCTGGGCCGGGGGGTTAACACCGGGGAGCTGTTTTTT.

CDR3 region: CASTPGGLGTEAFF. CDR3 sequence (DNA): TGTGCCAGTACCCCAGGTGGACTTGGCACTGAAGCTTTCTTT. The J gene is TRBJ1-1, the V gene TRBV19; D is uncertain. CDR3 size: 14 residues. Per germline, CDR1 LNHDA and CDR2 SQIVND (reference sequence). The V and J ends lost 7 bases and 4 bases respectively, with 16 bases between them.

This clone was counted many times. The J gene is TRBJ1-1, the V gene TRBV14, with a weak D call TRBD1 (6 bases). V lost 4 bases to trimming and J lost 2 bases, with 17 bases between them. This CDR3 contains 16 residues. Germline lookup yields CDR1 SGHDN and CDR2 FVKESK. This CDR3 reads CASSPNQGSTNTEAFF. The CDR3 DNA reads TGTGCCAGCAGCCCTAATCAGGGGAGTACAAACACTGAAGCTTTCTTT.

V usage is TRBV5-1 and J usage is TRBJ1-2, with 7 bases fitting TRBD1. Germline assignment: CDR1 SGHRS and CDR2 YFSETQ. V was pared by 4 bases and J by 4 bases, with 10 bases of the junction left unmatched. The CDR3 runs to 15 residues. CDR3 sequence reads: CASSEGTAQGYGYTF. The CDR3 DNA follows: TGCGCCAGCAGCGAAGGGACAGCACAAGGCTATGGCTACACCTTC.

J is TRBJ2-2 and V is TRBV7-2; 7 nucleotides agree with TRBD2. CDR1 and CDR2 (germline): SGHTA, FQGNSA. The trim removed 5 bases at V and 4 bases at J, leaving 10 bases unmatched. There are 16 residues in the CDR3. The chain's CDR3 is CASSPTGGSPTGELFF. DNA for the CDR3: TGTGCCAGCAGCCCAACGGGCGGGAGCCCCACCGGGGAGCTGTTTTTT.

This clone was seen ten or more times. CDR3 amino acids: CASSLVRVSSYGYTF. The CDR3 DNA is TGTGCCAGCAGCTTAGTGCGGGTATCTTCATATGGCTACACCTTC. This chain uses TRBV7-8 with TRBJ1-2; D unresolved. Germline values: CDR1 SGHVS, CDR2 FQNEAQ. The CDR3 is 15 residues long. Trimming cost V 1 base and J 5 bases, with 14 bases left between them.

The rearrangement links TRBV4-3 to TRBJ1-2, with D possibly being TRBD1 (6 bases). Per germline, CDR1 LGHNA and CDR2 YSLEER. Deletions cut 5 bases from V and 6 bases from J, with 10 bases between. The CDR3 is 12 amino acids. CDR3 residues: CASSNSGDGYTF. CDR3 sequence (DNA): TGCGCCAGCAGCAACTCAGGGGATGGCTACACCTTC.

V gene TRBV9 combines with J gene TRBJ2-7, with D tentatively TRBD1 (6 bases). Trimming left V 4 bases short and J 3 bases short, with 14 bases between. This CDR3 region has 14 residues. Per the germline V gene, CDR1 is SGDLS and CDR2 is YYNGEE. CDR3 residues: CASSPHLQGYEQYV. The CDR3 DNA is TGTGCCAGCAGCCCTCACTTACAGGGCTACGAGCAGTACGTC.

The chain couples TRBV27 to TRBJ1-2; 11 positions agree with TRBD1. CDR3 length equals 12 residues. The V gene's germline CDR1 is MNHEY and CDR2 SMNVEV (reference sequence). The V gene end was trimmed by 6 bases and the J gene end by 10 bases; junction bases not matched to a gene: 4. CDR3 in DNA: TGTGCCAGCAGGAATGGACAGGGGGCCTACACCTTC. This encodes CASRNGQGAYTF.

The chain recombines TRBV7-9 with TRBJ1-4; D might be TRBD1 (6 bases). Germline V lookup: CDR1 SEHNR, CDR2 FQNEAQ (reference sequence). V was cut by 5 bases and J by 8 bases, with 15 bases left in between. The CDR3 has 14 residues. CDR3 bases: TGTGCCAGCAGCCCCTCCGGCGGGGGCGAAAAACTGTTTTTT. It codes for CASSPSGGGEKLFF.

The chain couples TRBV18 to TRBJ1-3; D not resolved. CDR1 and CDR2 from the germline V gene are KGHSH and LQKENI. There are 15 residues in the CDR3. V lost 0 bases and J lost 0, with 6 bases in between. The CDR3 DNA is TGTGCCAGCTCACCACCACAGATCTCTGGAAACACCATATATTTT. Its protein product is CASSPPQISGNTIYF.

The V gene is TRBV28, the J gene TRBJ1-1; D unresolved. This CDR3 contains 14 residues. Trimming shortened V by 4 bases and J by 2 bases, and 11 bases separated the two germline ends. Germline CDR1 MDHEN, CDR2 SYDVKM. The CDR3 here is CASSSTGINTEAFF. The CDR3 DNA reads TGTGCCAGCAGTTCGACCGGGATAAACACTGAAGCTTTCTTT.

This sequence joins TRBV4-1 and TRBJ2-5; the match to TRBD2 covers 13 bases. This CDR3 comprises 19 residues. Germline loops: CDR1 MGHRA, CDR2 YSYEKL. V dropped 4 bases and J dropped 5; count of bases not matched to a gene: 16. This CDR3 is CASSRFWTSGSVRKETQYF. CDR3 coding DNA: TGCGCCAGCAGCCGCTTCTGGACTAGCGGGAGCGTGAGGAAGGAGACCCAGTACTTC.

The chain links TRBV5-6 to TRBJ2-7; D is undetermined. Trimming left V 1 base short and J 3 bases short, with 8 bases between. The CDR3 length is 13 residues. CDR1 SGHDT and CDR2 YYEEEE come from the germline V gene. CDR3 sequence: CASSLQRIYEQYV. CDR3 nucleotides: TGTGCCAGCAGCTTGCAGAGGATCTACGAGCAGTACGTC.

In its sample, this clone was seen a few times. One junction end disagrees with the germline gene, perhaps due to a read error. The chain recombines TRBV10-3 with TRBJ1-6; maybe TRBD1 (6 bases). Germline lookup yields CDR1 ENHRY and CDR2 SYGVKD. The length of the CDR3 is 15 residues. The CDR3 protein is CAISETGHLNSPLHF. The CDR3 region has the DNA TGTGCCATCAGTGAGACGGGACACTTAAATTCGCCCCTCCACTTT.

J is TRBJ1-1 and V is TRBV7-2; D uncertain. V was shortened by 4 bases and J by 2 bases, with 8 bases between the two germline ends. The CDR3 covers 13 residues. Germline lookup yields CDR1 SGHTA and CDR2 FQGNSA. The DNA of the CDR3 is TGTGCCAGCAGCTCGTCTTTTAACACTGAAGCTTTCTTT. It translates to CASSSSFNTEAFF.

This clone appeared a single time. This chain connects TRBV7-9 to TRBJ1-4, with TRBD1 as a possible D gene (6 bases). Germline CDR1 SEHNR, CDR2 FQNEAQ (reference sequence). The CDR3 runs 14 residues. V was shortened by 7 bases and J by 6 bases, with 15 bases between the two germline ends. The CDR3 loop reads CASTLAQGDEKLFF. The CDR3 DNA is TGTGCCAGCACCCTCGCACAGGGAGATGAAAAACTGTTTTTT.

The chain employs TRBV5-5 and TRBJ2-5, with 8 nucleotides matching TRBD2. Unmatched junction bases numbered 3, after V lost 4 bases and J lost 1 base. The CDR3 has 14 amino acids. The germline CDR1 and CDR2 sequences are SGHKS and YYEKEE (reference sequence). DNA for the CDR3: TGTGCCAGCAGCCGTAGCGGGGTCCAAGAGACCCAGTACTTC. Amino acid sequence: CASSRSGVQETQYF.

About this clone: This specimen includes other DNA sequences encoding the same CDR3. J is TRBJ2-5 and V is TRBV5-1; possibly TRBD1 for D (5 bases). Germline CDR1 SGHRS, CDR2 YFSETQ. The CDR3 is 14 residues long. V was shortened by 4 bases and J by 0 bases, with 10 bases between the two germline ends. The chain's CDR3 is CASSLNRYQETQYF. CDR3 nucleotides: TGCGCCAGCAGCCTCAACAGGTACCAAGAGACCCAGTACTTC. The variable domain in full, completed from reference TRBV5-1 and TRBJ2-5, reads KAGVTQTPRYLIKTRGQQVTLSCSPISGHRSVSWYQQTPGQGLQFLFEYFSETQRNKGNFPGRFSGRQFSNSRSEMNVSTLELGDSALYLCASSLNRYQETQYFGPGTRLLVL.

This clone was seen once. This chain connects TRBV30 to TRBJ2-5; D is unresolved. Trimming took off 3 bases at V and 9 bases at J, with 11 bases between the two ends. Germline CDR1 is GTSNPN and CDR2 is SVGIG (reference sequence). This CDR3 contains 11 residues. CDR3 DNA: TGTGCCTGGAGCTCCCCCCTCTCCCAGTACTTC. Its protein is CAWSSPLSQYF.